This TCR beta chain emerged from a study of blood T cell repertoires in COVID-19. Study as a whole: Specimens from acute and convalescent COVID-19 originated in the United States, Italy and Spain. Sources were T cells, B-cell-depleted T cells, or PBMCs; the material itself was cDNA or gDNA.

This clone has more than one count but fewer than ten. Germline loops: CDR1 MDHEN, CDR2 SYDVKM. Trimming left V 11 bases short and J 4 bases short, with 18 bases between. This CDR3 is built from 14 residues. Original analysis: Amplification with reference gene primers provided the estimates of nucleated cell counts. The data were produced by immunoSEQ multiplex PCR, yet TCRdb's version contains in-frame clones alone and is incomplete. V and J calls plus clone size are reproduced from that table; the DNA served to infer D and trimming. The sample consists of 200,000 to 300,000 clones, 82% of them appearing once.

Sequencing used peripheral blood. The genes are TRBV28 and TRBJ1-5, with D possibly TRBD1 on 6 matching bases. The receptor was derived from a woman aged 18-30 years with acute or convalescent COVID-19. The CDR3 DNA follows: TGTGCCGGACGAACAGGGAATGGTAATCAGCCCCAGCATTTT. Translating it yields CAGRTGNGNQPQHF.